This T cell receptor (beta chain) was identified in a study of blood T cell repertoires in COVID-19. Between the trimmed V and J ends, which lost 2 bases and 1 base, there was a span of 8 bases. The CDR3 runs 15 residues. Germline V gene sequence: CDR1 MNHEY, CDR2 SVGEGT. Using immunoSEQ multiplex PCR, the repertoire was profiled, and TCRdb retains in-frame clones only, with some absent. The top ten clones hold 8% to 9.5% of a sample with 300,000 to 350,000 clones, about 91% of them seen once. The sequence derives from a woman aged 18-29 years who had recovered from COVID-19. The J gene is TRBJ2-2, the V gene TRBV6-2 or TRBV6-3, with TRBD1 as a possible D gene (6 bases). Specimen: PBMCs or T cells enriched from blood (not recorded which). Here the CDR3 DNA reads TGTGCCAGCAGTTACGCAGGGGTGAACACCGGGGAGCTGTTTTTT. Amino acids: CASSYAGVNTGELFF.